This is a list of T cell receptor beta chains from one sample in a study of cytomegalovirus exposure and HLA in healthy donors. Only in-frame clones appear in the TCRdb table, and some are missing; sequencing was by immunoSEQ multiplex PCR. Counted here are around 130,000 clones, 6.5% to 9.5% occurring once; the ten biggest clones make up about 5.5%. Sequenced input: PBMCs. Receptors were obtained from a man in his forties in good health and CMV-seronegative. Both conserved end residues are part of each CDR3. The D gene is left open where the match is weak. A row's size may be missing; if present it is once, few, many or a size class.

>TRBV6-5|few|TRBJ2-7|-
CASSYRDRTYEQYF
TGTGCCAGCAGTTACCGGGATCGCACCTACGAGCAGTACTTC
>TRBV6-1|few|TRBJ1-1|-
CASSELGLQSTEAFF
TGTGCCAGCAGTGAACTTGGGCTCCAAAGCACTGAAGCTTTCTTT
>TRBV5-6|few|TRBJ2-3|TRBD2
CASSSRTSGGADTQYF
TGTGCCAGCAGCTCTAGGACTAGCGGGGGAGCAGATACGCAGTATTTT
>TRBV9|few|TRBJ1-2|-
CASSVVVEGIGGYTF
TGTGCCAGCAGCGTAGTCGTGGAGGGTATCGGAGGCTACACCTTC
>TRBV7-9|few|TRBJ2-7|-
CASSWADSYEQYF
TGTGCCAGCAGCTGGGCCGACTCCTACGAGCAGTACTTC
>TRBV28|few|TRBJ1-5|-
CASRELNREWSNQPQHF
TGTGCCAGCAGAGAACTCAACAGGGAGTGGAGCAATCAGCCCCAGCATTTT
>TRBV6-5|few|TRBJ1-6|-
CASRTGSSSPLHF
TGTGCCAGCAGAACAGGGTCGAGTTCACCCCTCCACTTT
>TRBV2|-|TRBJ1-5|-
CASSEAVEISNQPQHF
TGTGCCAGCAGTGAAGCTGTAGAGATTAGCAATCAGCCCCAGCATTTT
>TRBV14|-|TRBJ1-1|-
CASSLHGGRAFF
TGTGCAAGCAGCCTTCACGGGGGGAGAGCTTTCTTT
>TRBV19|-|TRBJ2-3|TRBD2
CASSIEGGGASDTQYF
TGTGCCAGTAGTATTGAGGGCGGGGGGGCCTCAGATACGCAGTATTTT
>TRBV4-1|-|TRBJ1-5|-
CASSLGEDQPQHF
TGCGCCAGCAGCTTAGGGGAAGACCAGCCCCAGCATTTT
>TRBV30|few|TRBJ2-3|-
CAWSVPGLKDTQYF
TGTGCCTGGAGTGTCCCGGGACTGAAAGATACGCAGTATTTT
>TRBV29-1|-|TRBJ2-1|TRBD1
CSGRTGGLGEQFF
TGCAGCGGACGGACAGGGGGCTTAGGTGAGCAGTTCTTC
>TRBV6-6|-|TRBJ2-1|-
CASSYPAGGNEQFF
TGTGCCAGCAGTTACCCTGCAGGCGGGAATGAGCAGTTCTTC
>TRBV7-9|-|TRBJ2-7|-
CASSLGRGAAEQYF
TGTGCCAGCAGCTTAGGCAGGGGAGCGGCAGAGCAGTACTTC
>TRBV12-5|-|TRBJ2-5|-
CASRSGLGGAQYF
TGTGCTAGCCGATCAGGACTTGGCGGGGCCCAGTACTTC
>TRBV6-4|few|TRBJ2-3|TRBD2
CASSDSGGGAADTQYF
TGTGCCAGCAGTGACTCGGGCGGGGGGGCCGCAGATACGCAGTATTTT
>TRBV19|few|TRBJ2-3|-
CASSIRSGGSDTQYF
TGTGCCAGTAGTATTAGGTCAGGGGGGTCAGATACGCAGTATTTT
>TRBV4-1|few|TRBJ2-2|-
CASLGGGLSTGELFF
TGCGCCAGCCTTGGGGGGGGCCTGTCCACCGGGGAGCTGTTTTTT
>TRBV15|few|TRBJ1-1|-
CATSRDRGYTEAFF
TGTGCCACCAGCAGAGATCGGGGTTACACTGAAGCTTTCTTT
>TRBV5-6|-|TRBJ1-5|-
CASSRNFRGSPQHF
TGTGCCAGCAGCCGAAATTTCAGGGGTTCGCCCCAGCATTTT
>TRBV30|-|TRBJ1-5|-
CAWSQTVNQPQHF
TGTGCCTGGAGCCAGACAGTCAATCAGCCCCAGCATTTT